These T cell receptor beta chains were read from a single sample in a study of cytomegalovirus exposure and HLA in healthy donors. Assay used: immunoSEQ multiplex PCR; TCRdb lists only in-frame clones, some missing. This sample has 130,000 to 150,000 clones; about three quarters occur once, and the top ten carry 1% to 1.5%. Specimen: PBMCs. Source of these receptors: a woman aged 40 to 50 in good health and CMV-seronegative. Both conserved end residues are part of each CDR3. A D gene is named only where the DNA matches it firmly. Rows give clone size only sometimes, using once, few, many, or a class for an expanded clone.

TRBD1	TRBJ1-2	TRBV28	NA	TGTGCCAGCAGTGGAACCGGGACAGGGAACTATGGCTACACCTTC	CASSGTGTGNYGYTF
NA	TRBJ2-5	TRBV5-6	NA	TGTGCCAGCAGCTTGGCCGCAGGGCGTAGCCAAGAGACCCAGTACTTC	CASSLAAGRSQETQYF
NA	TRBJ1-3	TRBV6-4	NA	TGTGCCAGCAGTGATTTCTCCCGTGTGACTGAAGCGTACACCATATATTTT	CASSDFSRVTEAYTIYF
TRBD2	TRBJ2-5	TRBV10-3	NA	TGTGCCATCAGTGAGTCTTCTCTAGCGGGAGCTCAAGAGACCCAGTACTTC	CAISESSLAGAQETQYF
NA	TRBJ2-1	TRBV6-6	NA	TGTGCCAGCAGCACCGGGACTCTCTACAATGAGCAGTTCTTC	CASSTGTLYNEQFF
NA	TRBJ1-2	TRBV12-5	few	TGTGCTAGTGGCACTGGGGGGGGCGCAGGATATGGCTACACCTTC	CASGTGGGAGYGYTF
TRBD2	TRBJ2-3	TRBV29-1	NA	TGCAGCGTTTCGGCTAGCGGGGGGATATTCGATACGCAGTATTTT	CSVSASGGIFDTQYF
TRBD1	TRBJ2-4	TRBV4-1	NA	TGCGCCAGCAGCCAAGATGGTAGAGGGGGCGCCGGAAACATTCAGTACTTC	CASSQDGRGGAGNIQYF
NA	TRBJ1-3	TRBV7-6	NA	TGTGCCAGCAGCCCACACCCAGATCTCTCTGGAAACACCATATATTTT	CASSPHPDLSGNTIYF
TRBD1	TRBJ1-1	TRBV7-2	NA	TGTGCCAGCAGCTCAACAGGGGCCACTGAAGCTTTCTTT	CASSSTGATEAFF
TRBD1	TRBJ2-6	TRBV10-3	NA	TGTGCCATCAGTGAGTCGTCCGGGACAGCTGGGGCCAACGTCCTGACTTTC	CAISESSGTAGANVLTF
NA	TRBJ1-2	TRBV6-1	NA	TGTGCCAGCAGTGAAAGCGGGTATGGCTACACCTTC	CASSESGYGYTF
TRBD1	TRBJ1-1	TRBV28	NA	TGTGCCAGCAGTTTACCCCCTGGAAGAACAGGGGGCACTGAAGCTTTCTTT	CASSLPPGRTGGTEAFF
TRBD2	TRBJ2-5	TRBV28	once	TGTGCCAGCAGGAGACTAGCGGGGGGTGAGACCCAGTACTTC	CASRRLAGGETQYF
NA	TRBJ2-3	TRBV2	NA	TGTGCCAGCAGTTTAAACGCAGGGGATACGCAGTATTTT	CASSLNAGDTQYF
TRBD1	TRBJ2-1	TRBV6-1	NA	TGTGCCAGCAGTGAAGTTGGGACAGGCTACAATGAGCAGTTCTTC	CASSEVGTGYNEQFF
TRBD1	TRBJ1-2	TRBV6-5	NA	TGTGCCAGCAGACTCCAGGGGGCTGGGTATGGCTACACCTTC	CASRLQGAGYGYTF
TRBD2	TRBJ2-1	TRBV7-3	NA	TGTGCCAGCAGCCTAATAGCGGGGCTCTCCTACAATGAGCAGTTCTTC	CASSLIAGLSYNEQFF
NA	TRBJ1-1	TRBV6-1	few	TGTGCCAGCAACAGGGTGAACACTGAAGCTTTCTTT	CASNRVNTEAFF
NA	TRBJ2-5	TRBV29-1	NA	TGCAGCGTTGTTTATGAGACCCAGTACTTC	CSVVYETQYF
NA	TRBJ2-1	TRBV4-3	many	TGCGCCAGCAGCCAATCCCCCGGGGGAACCTACAATGAGCAGTTCTTC	CASSQSPGGTYNEQFF
TRBD2	TRBJ2-5	TRBV27	NA	TGTGCCAGCAGTTGGGGACTAGGACAAGAGACCCAGTACTTC	CASSWGLGQETQYF
TRBD2	TRBJ2-1	TRBV13	NA	TGTGCCAGCAGCTTAGTATACTTCGGGGCGGGGGGGCACAATGAGCAGTTCTTC	CASSLVYFGAGGHNEQFF
TRBD1	TRBJ2-2	TRBV5-1	once	TGCGCCAGCAGCTTGGCAGCGACAGGGTCAGCCGGGGAGCTGTTTTTT	CASSLAATGSAGELFF
TRBD1	TRBJ1-1	TRBV5-1	NA	TGCGCCAGCAGCTTGGAAGGCCTTGACAGGGAAGTCCCTGAAGCTTTCTTT	CASSLEGLDREVPEAFF
NA	TRBJ2-3	TRBV6-5	NA	TGTGCCACCTCCCAATGGGGACTTTACACAGATACGCAGTATTTT	CATSQWGLYTDTQYF
NA	TRBJ2-1	TRBV5-8	NA	TGTGCCAGCAGCTTGTACAGGGTCGAGCAGTTCTTC	CASSLYRVEQFF
TRBD1	TRBJ1-2	TRBV27	once	TGTGCCAGCAGTTCCGGACAGGGAGAGTATTTGAGCTATGGCTACACCTTC	CASSSGQGEYLSYGYTF
NA	TRBJ1-1	TRBV9	NA	TGTGCCAGCAGCGTTCTGACAGGCAACACTGAAGCTTTCTTT	CASSVLTGNTEAFF
NA	TRBJ1-5	TRBV4-2	NA	TGTGCCAGCAGCCGAGAGAGGGGGAGCAATCAGCCCCAGCATTTT	CASSRERGSNQPQHF
NA	TRBJ2-7	TRBV6-6	few	TGTGCCAGCAGTTTACTAACCATCGAGCAGTACTTC	CASSLLTIEQYF
TRBD2	TRBJ2-1	TRBV5-6	NA	TGTGCCAGCAGCCCTGCGGCTAGCGGGGGGGCCGGGATCAATGAGCAGTTCTTC	CASSPAASGGAGINEQFF
TRBD1	TRBJ1-5	TRBV2	few	TGTGCCAGCAGTACGACAGGGAGGCAGCCCCAGCATTTT	CASSTTGRQPQHF
TRBD1	TRBJ2-1	TRBV6-5	once	TGTGCCAGCAGTTACCAAGACAGGGTCTACAATGAGCAGTTCTTC	CASSYQDRVYNEQFF
TRBD1	TRBJ1-5	TRBV7-8	NA	TGTGCCAGCAGCCTATACCAGACAGGGGGTGAGCCCCAGCATTTT	CASSLYQTGGEPQHF
NA	TRBJ1-2	TRBV5-4	NA	TGTGCCAGCAGCTCACAGACAACCAGGGCAGGCTATGGCTACACCTTC	CASSSQTTRAGYGYTF
TRBD1	TRBJ2-1	TRBV7-8	NA	TGTGCCAGCAGCCTGGGACAGGGGAGTAACAATGAGCAGTTCTTC	CASSLGQGSNNEQFF
NA	TRBJ1-2	TRBV15	NA	TGTGCCACCAGCAGAGACGGGTCCTATGGCTACACCTTC	CATSRDGSYGYTF
NA	TRBJ2-7	TRBV13	NA	TGTGCCAGCAGCTTAGGACAGATCTACGAGCAGTACTTC	CASSLGQIYEQYF
NA	TRBJ2-1	TRBV4-2	NA	TGTGCCAGCAGCCAAGAAGGTCGAGAGGTAATCTTC	CASSQEGREVIF
TRBD2	TRBJ2-3	TRBV5-1	NA	TGCGCCAGCAGCTTCGGACTAGCGGGGGAAGCCTCAGATACGCAGTATTTT	CASSFGLAGEASDTQYF
NA	TRBJ1-5	TRBV18	NA	TGTGCCAGCTCACCACCGAATCAGGGGCATAATCAGCCCCAGCATTTT	CASSPPNQGHNQPQHF
TRBD2	TRBJ2-3	TRBV5-1	NA	TGCGCCGGCAGTGGGGGTAGCGGGGGATCCCTCTCGAGCACAGATACGCAGTATTTT	CAGSGGSGGSLSSTDTQYF
NA	TRBJ1-4	TRBV21-1	NA	TGTGCCAGCAGCAAAGAGCGGGGTCGGATCTTTAATGAAAAACTGTTTTTT	CASSKERGRIFNEKLFF
NA	TRBJ2-1	TRBV5-1	NA	TGCGCCAGCAGCTTGGGGGGCCCGACCCATAATGAGCAGTTCTTC	CASSLGGPTHNEQFF
TRBD2	TRBJ2-2	TRBV7-9	NA	TGTGCCAGCAGTGAAGTCCCGGGGACTAGCGGGGCGAACACCGGGGAGCTGTTTTTT	CASSEVPGTSGANTGELFF
NA	TRBJ2-1	TRBV7-9	NA	TGTGCCAGCAATAATATACCCAGCTCCTACAATGAGCAGTTCTTC	CASNNIPSSYNEQFF
TRBD1	TRBJ1-1	TRBV5-1	NA	TGCGCCAGCAGCCCAGGGGGCGGTGGGAACACTGAAGCTTTCTTT	CASSPGGGGNTEAFF
NA	TRBJ1-3	TRBV19	NA	TGTGCCAGTAGTAAGCCCCAGGTTCAGGGTTCCGGAAACACCATATATTTT	CASSKPQVQGSGNTIYF
NA	TRBJ1-5	TRBV4-2	NA	TGTGCCAGCAGCCAGACGTGGGGGGATAGCAATCAGCCCCAGCATTTT	CASSQTWGDSNQPQHF
NA	TRBJ1-3	TRBV6-1	NA	TGTGCCAGCAGTGACCCCCTATCTGGAAACACCATATATTTT	CASSDPLSGNTIYF
NA	TRBJ1-1	TRBV18	NA	TGTGCCAGCTCACAAAAAGGGAGGGAGAATTTGAACACTGAAGCTTTCTTT	CASSQKGRENLNTEAFF
TRBD1	TRBJ1-2	TRBV4-1	NA	TGCGCCAGCAGCCAATACCAGGGGGATGGCTACACCTTC	CASSQYQGDGYTF
NA	TRBJ1-1	TRBV4-1	few	TGCGCCAGCAGCCAAGCAGGGGCGGGGGACACTGAAGCTTTCTTT	CASSQAGAGDTEAFF